This T cell receptor (beta chain) was identified during a study of OX40 agonist ivuxolimab in advanced cancers. Overall study context: Having had anti-PD-1, anti-PD-L1 or anti-CTLA-4 therapy before was allowed, and around 44% had some.

Study findings and constraints: Normalized T-cell clonal expansion was also low in a subset of nonresponders. There was clonal expansion of CD4+ and CD8+ blood T cells by week 6 at 0.1 to 3.0 mg/kg. Undetermined was the antigen specificity of the expanded peripheral T cells.

Comment on this clone: Its matching antigen is unknown.

V was cut by 6 bases and J by 4 bases, with 10 bases left in between. The CDR3 has 13 amino acids. Per germline, CDR1 MNHEY and CDR2 SVGAGI. Libraries were prepared by immunoSEQ multiplex PCR; TCRdb keeps only in-frame clonotypes and omits some of them. The sample contains roughly 89,000 clones, around four fifths of which appear only once. The specimen was CD4+ or CD8+ T cells sorted from blood, collected in a trial of the OX40 agonist ivuxolimab. The V and J genes are TRBV6-5 and TRBJ1-3; weak D call: TRBD1 (5 bases). The sequence was collected from an adult with an advanced solid tumor such as melanoma, head and neck, liver or kidney cancer. CDR3 DNA sequence: TGTGCCAGCAGGCCCGGGGGAGGAAACACCATATATTTT. Protein product: CASRPGGGNTIYF.